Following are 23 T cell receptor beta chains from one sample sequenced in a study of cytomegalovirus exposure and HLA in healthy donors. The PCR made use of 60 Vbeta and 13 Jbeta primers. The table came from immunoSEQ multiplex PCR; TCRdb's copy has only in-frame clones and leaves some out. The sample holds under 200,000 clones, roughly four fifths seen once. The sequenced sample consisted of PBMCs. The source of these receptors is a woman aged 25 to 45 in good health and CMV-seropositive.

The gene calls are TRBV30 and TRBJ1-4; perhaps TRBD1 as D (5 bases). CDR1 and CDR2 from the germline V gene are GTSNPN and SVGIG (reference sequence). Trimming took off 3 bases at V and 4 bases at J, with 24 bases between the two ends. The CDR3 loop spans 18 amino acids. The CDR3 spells CAWRSVTGLPQSNEKLFF. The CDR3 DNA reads TGTGCCTGGAGGAGTGTAACGGGACTACCCCAGAGTAATGAAAAACTGTTTTTT.

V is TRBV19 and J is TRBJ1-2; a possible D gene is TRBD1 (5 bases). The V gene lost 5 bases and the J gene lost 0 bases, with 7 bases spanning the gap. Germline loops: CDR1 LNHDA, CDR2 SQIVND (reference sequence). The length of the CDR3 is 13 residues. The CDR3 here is CASSDRPNYGYTF. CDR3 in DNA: TGTGCCAGTAGTGACAGACCTAACTATGGCTACACCTTC.

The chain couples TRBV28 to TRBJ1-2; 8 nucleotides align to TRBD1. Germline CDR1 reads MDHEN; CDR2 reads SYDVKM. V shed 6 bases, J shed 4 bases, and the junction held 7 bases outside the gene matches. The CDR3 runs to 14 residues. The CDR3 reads CASSLHRGVYGYTF. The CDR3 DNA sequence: TGTGCCAGCAGCCTACACAGGGGGGTCTATGGCTACACCTTC.

The CDR3 region is CASSQDPAGMNTEAFF. In DNA form, the CDR3 reads TGCGCCAGCAGCCAAGACCCGGCAGGGATGAACACTGAAGCTTTCTTT. The gene calls are TRBV4-3 and TRBJ1-1; perhaps TRBD1 as D (5 bases). V lost 0 bases and J lost 0, with 11 bases in between. This CDR3 is built from 16 residues. Germline assignment: CDR1 LGHNA and CDR2 YSLEER.

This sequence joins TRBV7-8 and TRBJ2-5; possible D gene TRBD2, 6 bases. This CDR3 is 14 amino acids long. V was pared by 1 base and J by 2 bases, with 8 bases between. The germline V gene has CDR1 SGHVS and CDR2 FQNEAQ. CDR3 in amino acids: CASSLGGDQETQYF. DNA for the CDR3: TGTGCCAGCAGCTTAGGCGGGGATCAAGAGACCCAGTACTTC.

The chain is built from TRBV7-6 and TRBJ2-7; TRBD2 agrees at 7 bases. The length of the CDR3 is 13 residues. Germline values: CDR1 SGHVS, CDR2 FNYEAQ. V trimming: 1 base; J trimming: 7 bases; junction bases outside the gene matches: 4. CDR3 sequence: CASSLGGGGEQYF. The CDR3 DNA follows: TGTGCCAGCAGCTTAGGCGGGGGAGGGGAGCAGTACTTC.

The CDR3 region has the DNA TGTGCCAGCAGCGTAGGGATGGATCTATCAGGTTACGAGCAGTACTTC. It encodes CASSVGMDLSGYEQYF. This sequence joins TRBV9 and TRBJ2-5; D is undetermined. The DNA matches TRBJ2-7 better at its end, which makes the J call doubtful. This CDR3 has 16 residues. Germline assignment: CDR1 SGDLS and CDR2 YYNGEE.

The CDR3 DNA reads TGTGCCAGCAGCCTATCCTTGCGGGACAGGGCTTTGGACACTGAAGCTTTCTTT. Amino acid sequence: CASSLSLRDRALDTEAFF. The chain carries TRBV28 and TRBJ1-1, with TRBD1 matching over 9 bases. Germline values: CDR1 MDHEN, CDR2 SYDVKM. This CDR3 region has 18 residues. With 6 bases clipped from V and 3 bases from J, the junction kept 17 bases outside the gene matches.

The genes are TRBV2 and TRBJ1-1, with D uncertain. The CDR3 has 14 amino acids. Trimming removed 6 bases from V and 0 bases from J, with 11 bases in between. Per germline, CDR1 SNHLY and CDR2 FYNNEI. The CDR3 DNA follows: TGTGCCAGCAGGACCAGGTTAATGAACACTGAAGCTTTCTTT. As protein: CASRTRLMNTEAFF. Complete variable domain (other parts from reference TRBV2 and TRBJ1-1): EPEVTQTPSHQVTQMGQEVILRCVPISNHLYFYWYRQILGQKVEFLVSFYNNEISEKSEIFDDQFSVERPDGSNFTLKIRSTKLEDSAMYFCASRTRLMNTEAFFGQGTRLTVV.

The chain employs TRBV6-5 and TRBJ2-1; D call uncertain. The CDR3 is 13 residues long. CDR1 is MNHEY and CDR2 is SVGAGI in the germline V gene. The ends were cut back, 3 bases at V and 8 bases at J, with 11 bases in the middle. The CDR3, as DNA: TGTGCCAGCAGTTATTTGGGCCGCGATGAGCAGTTCTTC. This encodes CASSYLGRDEQFF.

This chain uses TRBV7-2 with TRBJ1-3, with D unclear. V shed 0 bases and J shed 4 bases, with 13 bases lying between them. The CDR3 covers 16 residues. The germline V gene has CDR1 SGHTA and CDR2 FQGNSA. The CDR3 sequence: CASSLAGQIEGNTIYF. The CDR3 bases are TGTGCCAGCAGCTTAGCGGGCCAGATCGAAGGAAACACCATATATTTT. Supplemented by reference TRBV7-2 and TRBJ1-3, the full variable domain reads GAGVSQSPSNKVTEKGKDVELRCDPISGHTALYWYRQSLGQGLEFLIYFQGNSAPDKSGLPSDRFSAERTGGSVSTLTIQRTQQEDSAVYLCASSLAGQIEGNTIYFGEGSWLTVV.

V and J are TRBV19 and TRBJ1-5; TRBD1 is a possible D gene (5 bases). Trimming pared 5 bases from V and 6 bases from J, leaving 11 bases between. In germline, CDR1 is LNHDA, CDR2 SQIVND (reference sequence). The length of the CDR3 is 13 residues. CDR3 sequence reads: CASSRDFVQPQHF. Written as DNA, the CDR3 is TGTGCCAGTAGTCGGGACTTCGTTCAGCCCCAGCATTTT.

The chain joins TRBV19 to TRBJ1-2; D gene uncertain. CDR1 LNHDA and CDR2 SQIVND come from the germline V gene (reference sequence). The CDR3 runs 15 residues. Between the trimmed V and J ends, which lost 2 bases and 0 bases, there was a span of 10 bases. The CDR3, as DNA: TGTGCCAGTAGTATACGTGGCGGTCCTAACTATGGCTACACCTTC. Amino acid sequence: CASSIRGGPNYGYTF.

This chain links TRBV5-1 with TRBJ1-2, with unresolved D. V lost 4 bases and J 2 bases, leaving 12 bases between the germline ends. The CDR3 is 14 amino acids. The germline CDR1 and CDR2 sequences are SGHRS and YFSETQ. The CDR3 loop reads CASSPSPENYGYTF. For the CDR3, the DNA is TGCGCCAGCAGCCCTAGCCCGGAGAACTATGGCTACACCTTC.

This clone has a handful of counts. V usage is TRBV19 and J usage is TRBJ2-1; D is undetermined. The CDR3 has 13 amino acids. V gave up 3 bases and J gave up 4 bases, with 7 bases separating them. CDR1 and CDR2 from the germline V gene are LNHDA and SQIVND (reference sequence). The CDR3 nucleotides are TGTGCCAGTAGTATCCAGTTATACAATGAGCAGTTCTTC. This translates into CASSIQLYNEQFF.

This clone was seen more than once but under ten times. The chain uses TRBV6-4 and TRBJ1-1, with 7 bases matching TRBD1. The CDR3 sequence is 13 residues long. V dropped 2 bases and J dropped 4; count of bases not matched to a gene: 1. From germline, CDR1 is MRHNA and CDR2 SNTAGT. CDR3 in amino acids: CASSDRGRTEAFF. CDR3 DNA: TGTGCCAGCAGTGACAGGGGGCGCACTGAAGCTTTCTTT.

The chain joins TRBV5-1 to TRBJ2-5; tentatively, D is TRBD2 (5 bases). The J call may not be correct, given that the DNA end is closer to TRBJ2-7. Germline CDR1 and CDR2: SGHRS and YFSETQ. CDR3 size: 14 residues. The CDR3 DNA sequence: TGCGCCAGCAGCTTGGACGCGGGTACCTACGAGCAGTACTTC. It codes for CASSLDAGTYEQYF.

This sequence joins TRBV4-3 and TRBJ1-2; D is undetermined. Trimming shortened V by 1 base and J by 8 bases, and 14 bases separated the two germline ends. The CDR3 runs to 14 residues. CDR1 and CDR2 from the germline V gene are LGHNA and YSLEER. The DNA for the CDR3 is TGCGCCAGCAGCCAAGTAGAGAATAGGAGCGGCTACACCTTC. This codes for CASSQVENRSGYTF.

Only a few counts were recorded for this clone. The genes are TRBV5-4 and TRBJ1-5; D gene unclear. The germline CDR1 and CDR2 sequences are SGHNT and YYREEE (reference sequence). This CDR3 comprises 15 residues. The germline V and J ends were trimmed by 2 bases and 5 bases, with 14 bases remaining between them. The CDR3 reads CASSLGGSNDQPQHF. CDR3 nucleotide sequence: TGTGCCAGCAGCTTAGGAGGGAGTAACGATCAGCCCCAGCATTTT.

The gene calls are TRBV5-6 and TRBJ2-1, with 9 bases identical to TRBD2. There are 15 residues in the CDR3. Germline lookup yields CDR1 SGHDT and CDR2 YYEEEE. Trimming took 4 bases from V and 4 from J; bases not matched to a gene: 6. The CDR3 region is CASSLRGGPYNEQFF. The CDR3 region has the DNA TGTGCCAGCAGCCTGCGGGGGGGGCCATACAATGAGCAGTTCTTC.

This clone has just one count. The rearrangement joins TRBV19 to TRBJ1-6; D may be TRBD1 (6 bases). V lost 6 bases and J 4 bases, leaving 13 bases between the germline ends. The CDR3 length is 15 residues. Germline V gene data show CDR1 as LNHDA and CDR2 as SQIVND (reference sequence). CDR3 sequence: CASRRSGHYNSPLHF. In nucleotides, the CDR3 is TGTGCCAGTAGAAGATCGGGACATTATAATTCACCCCTCCACTTT. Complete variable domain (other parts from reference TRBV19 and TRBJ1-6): DGGITQSPKYLFRKEGQNVTLSCEQNLNHDAMYWYRQDPGQGLRLIYYSQIVNDFQKGDIAEGYSVSREKKESFPLTVTSAQKNPTAFYLCASRRSGHYNSPLHFGNGTRLTVT.

The CDR3 region is CASRTRDRKYEQYF. DNA of the CDR3: TGTGCCAGCAGGACCCGGGACAGGAAGTACGAGCAGTACTTC. The chain is built from TRBV6-5 and TRBJ2-7; 8 bases align to TRBD1. The CDR3 is made up of 14 amino acids. V gave up 6 bases and J gave up 4 bases; unmatched junction bases: 8. Germline values: CDR1 MNHEY, CDR2 SVGAGI.

The CDR3 here is CATSRDRGPVTEAFF. CDR3 in DNA: TGTGCCACCAGCAGAGACCGGGGTCCCGTCACTGAAGCTTTCTTT. V gene TRBV15 combines with J gene TRBJ1-1; D remains unclear. Deletions cut 0 bases from V and 4 bases from J, with 12 bases between. CDR1 and CDR2 (germline): LNHNV, YYDKDF (reference sequence). The CDR3 extends over 15 amino acids.